The 13 T cell receptor beta chains in this list originate from one sample, sequenced in a study of cytomegalovirus exposure and HLA in healthy donors. This table comes from immunoSEQ multiplex PCR, and its TCRdb copy is limited to in-frame clones, with some not included. The sample shows about 220,000 clones, 75% to 95% of them seen only once. Sequenced material: PBMCs. The origin of the receptors is a woman under 30 in good health and CMV-seronegative.

Here the CDR3 DNA reads TGTGCCAGCAGTGAAGTGGGGACAGGGGTCTCCTACGAGCAGTACTTC. It codes for CASSEVGTGVSYEQYF. J is TRBJ2-7 and V is TRBV6-1; 10 positions match TRBD1. Germline V CDR1 and CDR2: MNHNS, SASEGT. J gave up 0 bases and V 1 base, and 3 bases lay outside the gene matches. The CDR3 contains 16 residues.

The CDR3 region is CASSSQGSNQPQHF. The CDR3, as DNA: TGTGCCAGCAGCTCCCAGGGTAGCAATCAGCCCCAGCATTTT. V and J are TRBV5-5 and TRBJ1-5; D is perhaps TRBD1 (5 bases). V was clipped by 3 bases and J by 0 bases, with 7 bases between them. CDR3 length equals 14 residues. Germline CDR1 and CDR2: SGHKS and YYEKEE (reference sequence).

The chain employs TRBV19 and TRBJ2-5; 14 positions match TRBD2. Germline-derived CDR1 and CDR2 are LNHDA and SQIVND (reference sequence). J gave up 4 bases and V 3 bases, and 4 bases lay outside the gene matches. The CDR3 is 16 residues long. CDR3 in amino acids: CASSIKGLAGVETQYF. CDR3 DNA sequence: TGTGCCAGTAGTATTAAGGGACTAGCGGGAGTAGAGACCCAGTACTTC.

J is TRBJ2-3 and V is TRBV28; D uncertain. V lost 5 bases and J lost 7, with 10 bases in between. Germline V gives CDR1 MDHEN, CDR2 SYDVKM. The CDR3 runs 12 residues. The CDR3 protein is CASSLPPHTQYF. CDR3 sequence (DNA): TGTGCCAGCAGTCTCCCTCCCCATACGCAGTATTTT.

The V gene is TRBV11-2, the J gene TRBJ2-7; possible D gene TRBD2, 7 bases. The CDR3 totals 16 residues. CDR1 is SGHAT, CDR2 FQNNGV, per germline. Deletions cut 3 bases from V and 2 bases from J, with 17 bases between. CDR3 nucleotide sequence: TGTGCCAGCAGCTTTGGGGGCGGGAGACGCCCCTACGAGCAGTACTTC. Its translation is CASSFGGGRRPYEQYF.

The chain combines TRBV30 with TRBJ1-2; 7 bases agree with TRBD1. This CDR3 has 13 residues. Trimming removed 2 bases from V and 4 bases from J; junction bases left unmatched: 4. Germline V gene data show CDR1 as GTSNPN and CDR2 as SVGIG (reference sequence). The CDR3 coding sequence is TGTGCCTGGAGTCCAGGGGACAGCTATGGCTACACCTTC. It codes for CAWSPGDSYGYTF.

The chain carries TRBV30 and TRBJ2-7, with D uncertain. Germline CDR1 and CDR2: GTSNPN and SVGIG (reference sequence). The CDR3 covers 12 residues. V was trimmed by 2 bases and J by 2 bases, leaving 7 bases between them. The CDR3 region has the DNA TGTGCCTGGAGTCCTCCCGCCTACGAGCAGTACTTC. Protein product: CAWSPPAYEQYF.

This clone was seen once. The chain has TRBV5-1 and TRBJ2-7; 10 bases align to TRBD2. The germline CDR1 and CDR2 sequences are SGHRS and YFSETQ. The V and J ends lost 0 bases and 0 bases, in that order; junction bases with no gene match: 6. CDR3 length: 17 amino acids. CDR3 in DNA: TGCGCCAGCAGCTTGGCCCCGACTAGCGGGTTCTCCTACGAGCAGTACTTC. This encodes CASSLAPTSGFSYEQYF.

This chain's CDR3 is CASSVDNVVFGEQYF. DNA of the CDR3: TGTGCCAGCAGCGTAGATAACGTCGTCTTCGGGGAGCAGTACTTC. The rearrangement links TRBV9 to TRBJ2-7; D ambiguous. The germline V and J ends were trimmed by 0 bases and 7 bases, with 17 bases remaining between them. Germline V gene lookup returns CDR1 SGDLS and CDR2 YYNGEE. The length of the CDR3 is 15 residues.

The rearrangement uses TRBV5-1 and TRBJ1-1; TRBD1 is a possible D gene (5 bases). Per the germline V gene, CDR1 is SGHRS and CDR2 is YFSETQ. V was pared by 2 bases and J by 6 bases, with 11 bases between. The length of the CDR3 is 13 residues. The CDR3 region is CASSLGGDPEAFF. CDR3 nucleotide sequence: TGCGCCAGCAGCTTAGGCGGGGACCCTGAAGCTTTCTTT.

J is TRBJ2-7 and V is TRBV30, with D unclear. The V end lost 0 bases, the J end lost 6 bases, and 12 bases lay between the germline ends. This CDR3 is built from 13 residues. Germline V gives CDR1 GTSNPN, CDR2 SVGIG (reference sequence). CDR3 sequence (DNA): TGTGCCTGGAGTGTAGAAAGCCCCTCCGAGCAGTACTTC. Translating gives CAWSVESPSEQYF.

The rearrangement joins TRBV9 to TRBJ2-7, with 10 bases matching TRBD2. The CDR3 runs to 17 residues. Germline assignment: CDR1 SGDLS and CDR2 YYNGEE. Germline trimming cut 1 base from V and 2 bases from J; bases unmatched to any gene: 9. The CDR3: CASSVYPGTSVTYEQYF. The CDR3 coding sequence is TGTGCCAGCAGCGTATACCCCGGGACTAGCGTGACCTACGAGCAGTACTTC.

In regard to this clone: Other DNA sequences in the sample encode the same CDR3. This chain uses TRBV27 with TRBJ2-7; D is possibly TRBD1 (6 bases). The V gene's germline CDR1 is MNHEY and CDR2 SMNVEV (reference sequence). CDR3 length equals 14 residues. Trimming stripped 8 bases from V and 0 bases from J, with 14 bases between. Here the CDR3 DNA reads TGTGCCAGCTCCAGGGGCTCCGCCTCCTACGAGCAGTACTTC. Translating gives CASSRGSASYEQYF.